There are a few counts of the clone carrying this T cell receptor beta chain. The antigen is unknown. This entry is derived from a study of human T cells and chemical hapten exposure. Study-level results: Relative to control repertoires, expanded TCRs gave rise to significantly more large CDR3 similarity clusters.

Stated time point: patch test 2, 6 weeks after DPC sensitization. Treatment in this sample: therapeutic diphenylcyclopropenone sensitization with weekly scalp DPC. Venepuncture was done earlier than the placement of each patch test. Participating donors were patients with alopecia, aged 18 to 70 years, considered appropriate candidates for DPC. TCRdb reprocessed the RACE reads via MiXCR and lists one record per CDR3 protein. The sample includes tens of thousands of distinct CDR3 sequences, around 9.4% of them seen just once. The material was whole blood, obtained in connection with sensitization to the hapten diphenylcyclopropenone (DPC). This clonotype was obtained from a woman aged 45-60 years with alopecia areata. Some clones in this sample may be carry-over from other donors' samples.

The CDR3 spells CASSENWQTQYF. In nucleotides, the CDR3 is TGTGCCAGCAGTGAGAACTGGCAGACCCAGTACTTC. The chain joins TRBV2 to TRBJ2-5; D is unclear. Germline V lookup: CDR1 SNHLY, CDR2 FYNNEI. The V end was cut by 3 bases, the J end by 6 bases, with 8 bases between. The CDR3 has 12 residues.